This T cell receptor beta chain originates from a study of blood T cell repertoires in COVID-19. Study-wide background: T cells, B-cell-depleted T cells, or PBMCs provided the cDNA or gDNA that served as material.

TCRdb keeps only in-frame clones here, not all; method: immunoSEQ multiplex PCR. The sample records about 210,000 clones, 85% to 90% being singletons. The germline V and J ends were trimmed by 5 bases and 0 bases, with 11 bases remaining between them. This CDR3 is 16 amino acids long. Germline values: CDR1 LNHDA, CDR2 SQIVND (reference sequence). This clonotype originated in a man between 60 and 75 years old with acute or convalescent COVID-19. This chain links TRBV19 with TRBJ2-6; possible D gene TRBD1, 6 bases. Sequences were obtained from peripheral blood. DNA for the CDR3: TGTGCCAGTAGTTTCACGACAGGCTCTGGGGCCAACGTCCTGACTTTC. Amino acid sequence: CASSFTTGSGANVLTF.